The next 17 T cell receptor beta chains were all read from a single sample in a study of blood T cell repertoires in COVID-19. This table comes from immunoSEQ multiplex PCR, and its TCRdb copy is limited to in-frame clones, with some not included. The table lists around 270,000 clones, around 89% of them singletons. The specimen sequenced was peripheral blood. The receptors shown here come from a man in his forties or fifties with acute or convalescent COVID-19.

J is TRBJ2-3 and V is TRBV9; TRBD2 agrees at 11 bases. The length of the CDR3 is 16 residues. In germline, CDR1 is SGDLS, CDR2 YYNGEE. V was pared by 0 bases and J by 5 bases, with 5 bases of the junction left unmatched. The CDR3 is CASSVGLAGMGDTQYF. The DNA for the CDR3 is TGTGCCAGCAGCGTAGGACTAGCGGGGATGGGAGATACGCAGTATTTT.

CDR3 sequence (DNA): TGTGCCAGCAGCCAATACGCCCTACAGGGGGGAGGCTATGGCTACACCTTC. This sequence encodes CASSQYALQGGGYGYTF. The gene calls are TRBV3-1 (or the pseudogene TRBV3-2) and TRBJ1-2; TRBD1 aligns across 8 bases. CDR3 length: 17 amino acids. The germline CDR1 and CDR2 sequences are LGHDT and YNNKEL (reference sequence). Trimming took 2 bases from V and 4 from J; bases not matched to a gene: 12.

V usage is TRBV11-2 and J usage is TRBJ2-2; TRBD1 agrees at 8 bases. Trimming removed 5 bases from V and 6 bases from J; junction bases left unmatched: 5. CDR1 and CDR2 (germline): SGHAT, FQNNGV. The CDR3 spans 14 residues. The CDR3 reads CASSRTGRPGELFF. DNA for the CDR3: TGTGCCAGCAGCAGGACAGGGAGGCCCGGGGAGCTGTTTTTT.

The CDR3 sequence is CASSAGGRYEQYF. CDR3 nucleotide sequence: TGTGCCAGTTCCGCGGGGGGCCGGTACGAGCAGTACTTC. The V and J genes are TRBV19 and TRBJ2-7; 8 bases align to TRBD2. Germline V gene sequence: CDR1 LNHDA, CDR2 SQIVND (reference sequence). This CDR3 region has 13 residues. The junction had 7 bases not matched to a gene; V was cut back by 8 bases and J by 4 bases.

The CDR3 region is CASSLGGGPDTQYF. DNA of the CDR3: TGTGCCAGCAGCTTAGGGGGGGGCCCAGATACGCAGTATTTT. The chain carries TRBV11-2 and TRBJ2-3, with a tentative D call TRBD2 (7 bases). CDR3 length: 14 amino acids. From germline, CDR1 is SGHAT and CDR2 FQNNGV. The V gene lost 1 base and the J gene lost 4 bases, with 9 bases spanning the gap.

DNA for the CDR3: TGTGCCAGCAGCTTGGGTCCAGGGCGACACTATGGCTACACCTTC. Its translation is CASSLGPGRHYGYTF. V usage is TRBV5-6 and J usage is TRBJ1-2; possibly TRBD1 for D (5 bases). CDR1 and CDR2 (germline): SGHDT, YYEEEE. Between the trimmed V and J ends, which lost 0 bases and 3 bases, there was a span of 12 bases. The CDR3 loop spans 15 amino acids.

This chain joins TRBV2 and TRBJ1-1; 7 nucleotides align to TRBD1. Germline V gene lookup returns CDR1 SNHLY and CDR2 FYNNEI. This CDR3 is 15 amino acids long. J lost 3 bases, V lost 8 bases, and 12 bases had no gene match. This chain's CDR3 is CASYWRGLKDTEAFF. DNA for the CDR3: TGTGCCAGCTACTGGAGGGGGCTAAAGGACACTGAAGCTTTCTTT.

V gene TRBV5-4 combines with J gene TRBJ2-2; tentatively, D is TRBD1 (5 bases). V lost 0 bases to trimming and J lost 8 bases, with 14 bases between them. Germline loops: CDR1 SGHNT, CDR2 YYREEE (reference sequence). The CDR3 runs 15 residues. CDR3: CASSLGRVSGGELFF. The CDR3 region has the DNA TGTGCCAGCAGCTTGGGCAGGGTCTCGGGTGGGGAGCTGTTTTTT. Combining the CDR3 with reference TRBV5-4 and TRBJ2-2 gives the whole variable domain ETGVTQSPTHLIKTRGQQVTLRCSSQSGHNTVSWYQQALGQGPQFIFQYYREEENGRGNFPPRFSGLQFPNYSSELNVNALELDDSALYLCASSLGRVSGGELFFGEGSRLTVL.

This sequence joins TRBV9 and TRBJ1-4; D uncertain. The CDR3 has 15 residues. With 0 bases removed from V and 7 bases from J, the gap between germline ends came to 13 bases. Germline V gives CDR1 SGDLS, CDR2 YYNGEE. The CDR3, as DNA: TGTGCCAGCAGCGTAGGTCCTCAGGCGGGTGAAAAACTGTTTTTT. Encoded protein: CASSVGPQAGEKLFF.

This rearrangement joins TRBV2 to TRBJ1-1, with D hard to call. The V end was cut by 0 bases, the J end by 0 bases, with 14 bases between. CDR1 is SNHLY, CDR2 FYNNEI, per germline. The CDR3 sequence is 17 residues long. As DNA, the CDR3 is TGTGCCAGCAGTGAAGCGGGCAGGAATCGAATGAACACTGAAGCTTTCTTT. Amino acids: CASSEAGRNRMNTEAFF. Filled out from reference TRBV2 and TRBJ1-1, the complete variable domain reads EPEVTQTPSHQVTQMGQEVILRCVPISNHLYFYWYRQILGQKVEFLVSFYNNEISEKSEIFDDQFSVERPDGSNFTLKIRSTKLEDSAMYFCASSEAGRNRMNTEAFFGQGTRLTVV.

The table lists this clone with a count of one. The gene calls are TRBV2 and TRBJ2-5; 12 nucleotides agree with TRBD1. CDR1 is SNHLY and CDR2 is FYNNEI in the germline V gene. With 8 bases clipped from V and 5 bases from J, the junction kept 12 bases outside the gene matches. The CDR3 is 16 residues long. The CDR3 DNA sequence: TGTGCCAGCTCCAACCAGGGACAGGGGGCTTGGGAGACCCAGTACTTC. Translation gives CASSNQGQGAWETQYF.

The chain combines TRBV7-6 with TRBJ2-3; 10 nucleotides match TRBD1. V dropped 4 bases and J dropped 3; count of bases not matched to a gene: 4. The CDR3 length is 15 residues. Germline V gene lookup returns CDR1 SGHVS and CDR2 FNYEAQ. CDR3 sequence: CASSSQGQGTDTQYF. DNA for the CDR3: TGTGCCAGCAGCTCACAGGGACAGGGGACAGATACGCAGTATTTT.

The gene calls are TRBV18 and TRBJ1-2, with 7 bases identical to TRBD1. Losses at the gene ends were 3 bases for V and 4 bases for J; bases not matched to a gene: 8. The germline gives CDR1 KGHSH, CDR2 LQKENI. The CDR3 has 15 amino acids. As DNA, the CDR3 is TGTGCCAGCTCACCGACCCAGGGGGTAGGCTATGGCTACACCTTC. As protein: CASSPTQGVGYGYTF.

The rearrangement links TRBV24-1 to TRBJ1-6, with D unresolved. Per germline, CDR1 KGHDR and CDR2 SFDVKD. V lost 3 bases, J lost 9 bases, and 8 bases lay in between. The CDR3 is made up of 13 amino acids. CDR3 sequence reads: CATSDGPSSPLHF. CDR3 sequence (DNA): TGTGCCACCAGTGATGGCCCCAGTTCACCCCTCCACTTT.

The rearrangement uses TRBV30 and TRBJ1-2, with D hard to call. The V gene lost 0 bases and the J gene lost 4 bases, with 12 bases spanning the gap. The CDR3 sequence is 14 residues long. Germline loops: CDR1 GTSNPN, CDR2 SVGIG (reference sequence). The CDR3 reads CAWSVSQAFYGYTF. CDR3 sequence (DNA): TGTGCCTGGAGTGTATCCCAGGCTTTCTATGGCTACACCTTC.

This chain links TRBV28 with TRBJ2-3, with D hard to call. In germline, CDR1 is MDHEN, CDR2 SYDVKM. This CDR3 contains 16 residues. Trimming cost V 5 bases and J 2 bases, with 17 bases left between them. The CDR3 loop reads CASSPATTTYTDTQYF. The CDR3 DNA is TGTGCCAGCAGTCCTGCGACAACGACCTACACAGATACGCAGTATTTT.

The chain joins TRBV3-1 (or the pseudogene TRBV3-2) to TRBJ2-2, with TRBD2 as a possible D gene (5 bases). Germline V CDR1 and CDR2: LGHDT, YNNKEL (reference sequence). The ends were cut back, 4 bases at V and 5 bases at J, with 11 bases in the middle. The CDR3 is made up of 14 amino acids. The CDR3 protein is CASSPSEGTGELFF. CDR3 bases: TGTGCCAGCAGCCCGAGCGAGGGAACCGGGGAGCTGTTTTTT.